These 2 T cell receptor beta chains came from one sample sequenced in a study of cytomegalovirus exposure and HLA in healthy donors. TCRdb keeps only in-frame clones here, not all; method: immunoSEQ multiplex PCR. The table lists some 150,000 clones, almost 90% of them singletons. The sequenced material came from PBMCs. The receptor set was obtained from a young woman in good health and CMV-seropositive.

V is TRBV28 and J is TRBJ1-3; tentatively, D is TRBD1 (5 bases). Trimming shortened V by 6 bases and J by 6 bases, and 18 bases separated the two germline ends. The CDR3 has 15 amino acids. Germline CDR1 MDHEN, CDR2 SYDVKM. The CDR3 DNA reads TGTGCCAGCAGGGGGAGGGGCAATATAAAAAACACCATATATTTT. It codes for CASRGRGNIKNTIYF.

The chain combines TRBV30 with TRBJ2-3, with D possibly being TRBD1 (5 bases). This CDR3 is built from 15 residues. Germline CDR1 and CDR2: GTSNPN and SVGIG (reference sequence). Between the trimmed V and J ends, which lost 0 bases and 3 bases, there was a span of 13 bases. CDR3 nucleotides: TGTGCCTGGAGTGTTGCGGACACCGTGACAGATACGCAGTATTTT. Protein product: CAWSVADTVTDTQYF.